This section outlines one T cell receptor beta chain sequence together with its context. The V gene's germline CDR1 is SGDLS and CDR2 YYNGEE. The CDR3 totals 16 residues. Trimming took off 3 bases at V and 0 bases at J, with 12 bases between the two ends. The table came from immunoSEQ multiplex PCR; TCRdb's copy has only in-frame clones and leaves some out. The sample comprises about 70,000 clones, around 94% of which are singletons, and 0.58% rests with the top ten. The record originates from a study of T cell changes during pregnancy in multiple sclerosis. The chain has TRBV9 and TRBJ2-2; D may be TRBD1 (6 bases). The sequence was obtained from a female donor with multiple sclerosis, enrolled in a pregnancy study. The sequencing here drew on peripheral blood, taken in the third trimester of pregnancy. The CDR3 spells CASSARGGPNTGELFF. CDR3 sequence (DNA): TGTGCCAGCAGCGCCAGAGGGGGTCCGAACACCGGGGAGCTGTTTTTT.